This TCR beta chain was observed in a study of T cells in localized non-small cell lung cancer. General study results and limits: Only one tumor region was sequenced, so heterogeneity remains possible. Uninvolved adjacent lung showed higher T cell clonality than tumor. A denser population of T cells in blood accompanied longer overall survival. Among the top 100 tumor clones, a median roughly 57 appeared in adjacent lung.

The method was immunoSEQ multiplex PCR; TCRdb's version includes in-frame clones alone and lacks a portion of them. This sample has about 39,000 clones, with roughly 80% found just once. The junction had 8 bases not matched to a gene; V was cut back by 5 bases and J by 3 bases. The germline gives CDR1 SEHNR, CDR2 FQNEAQ (reference sequence). The CDR3 has 17 residues. This clone was seen just once. Its cognate antigen is unknown. The chain carries TRBV7-9 and TRBJ2-5, with 14 positions matching TRBD2. The sequence was collected from a woman between 35 and 75 years old with stage II squamous cell lung carcinoma. The sample in question was PBMCs, obtained before any cancer treatment. Here the CDR3 DNA reads TGTGCCAGCAGCCTCGGGACTAGCGGGAGATGGGAAGAGACCCAGTACTTC. Its translation is CASSLGTSGRWEETQYF. Drawing the rest from reference TRBV7-9 and TRBJ2-5, the complete variable domain is DTGVSQNPRHKITKRGQNVTFRCDPISEHNRLYWYRQTLGQGPEFLTYFQNEAQLEKSRLLSDRFSAERPKGSFSTLEIQRTEQGDSAMYLCASSLGTSGRWEETQYFGPGTRLLVL.